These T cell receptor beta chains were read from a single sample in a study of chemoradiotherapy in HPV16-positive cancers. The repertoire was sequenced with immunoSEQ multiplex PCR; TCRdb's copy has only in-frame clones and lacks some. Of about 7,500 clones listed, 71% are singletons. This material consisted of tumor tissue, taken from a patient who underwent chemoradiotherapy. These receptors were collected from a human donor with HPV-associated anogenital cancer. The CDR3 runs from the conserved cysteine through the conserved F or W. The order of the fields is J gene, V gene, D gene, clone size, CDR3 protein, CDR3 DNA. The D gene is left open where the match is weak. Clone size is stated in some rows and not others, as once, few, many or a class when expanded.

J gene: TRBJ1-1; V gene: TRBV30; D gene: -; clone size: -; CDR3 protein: CAWSVLGNTEAFF; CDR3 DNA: TGTGCCTGGAGTGTACTGGGGAACACTGAAGCTTTCTTT
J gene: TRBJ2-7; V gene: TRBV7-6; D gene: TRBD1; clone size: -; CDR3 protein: CASSQKRQGRYEQYF; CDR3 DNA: TGTGCCAGCAGCCAAAAACGACAGGGGCGCTACGAGCAGTACTTC
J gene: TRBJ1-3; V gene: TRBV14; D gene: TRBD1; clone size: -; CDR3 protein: CASSPQGARGNTIYF; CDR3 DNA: TGTGCCAGCAGCCCACAGGGGGCGCGAGGAAACACCATATATTTT
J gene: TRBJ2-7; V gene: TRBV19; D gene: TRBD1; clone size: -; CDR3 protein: CASSTLGTDSYEQYF; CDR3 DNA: TGTGCCAGTAGTACCCTCGGGACAGACTCCTACGAGCAGTACTTC
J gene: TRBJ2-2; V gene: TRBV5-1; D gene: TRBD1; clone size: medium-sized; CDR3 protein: CASSFVMGQGNTGELFF; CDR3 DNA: TGCGCCAGCAGCTTTGTCATGGGACAGGGTAACACCGGGGAGCTGTTTTTT
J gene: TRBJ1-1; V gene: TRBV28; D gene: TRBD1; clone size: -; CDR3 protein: CASSLAGGGSTEAFF; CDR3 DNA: TGTGCCAGCAGTCTGGCAGGGGGCGGTAGCACTGAAGCTTTCTTT
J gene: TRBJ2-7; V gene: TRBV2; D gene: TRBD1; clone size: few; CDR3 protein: CASSLQGNEQYF; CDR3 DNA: TGTGCCAGCAGTTTACAGGGGAACGAGCAGTACTTC
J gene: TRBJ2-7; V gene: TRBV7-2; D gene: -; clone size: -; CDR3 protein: CASSFDRSEQYF; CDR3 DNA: TGTGCCAGCAGCTTTGACAGGTCCGAGCAGTACTTC
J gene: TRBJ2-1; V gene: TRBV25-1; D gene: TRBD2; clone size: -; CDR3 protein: CASSDTSGRWLNEQFF; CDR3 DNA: TGTGCCAGCAGTGACACTAGCGGGAGGTGGTTGAATGAGCAGTTCTTC
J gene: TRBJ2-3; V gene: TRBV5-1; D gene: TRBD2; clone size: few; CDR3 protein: CASSVQTSGGTDTQYF; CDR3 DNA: TGCGCCAGCAGCGTGCAGACTAGCGGAGGCACAGATACGCAGTATTTT
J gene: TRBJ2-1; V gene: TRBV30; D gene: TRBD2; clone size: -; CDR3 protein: CAWSVPGGGYNEQFF; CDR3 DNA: TGTGCCTGGAGTGTTCCGGGCGGGGGGTACAATGAGCAGTTCTTC
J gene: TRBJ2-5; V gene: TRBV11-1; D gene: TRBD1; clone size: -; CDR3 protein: CASSFLTGEETQYF; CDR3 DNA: TGTGCCAGCAGCTTCTTGACAGGGGAAGAGACCCAGTACTTC
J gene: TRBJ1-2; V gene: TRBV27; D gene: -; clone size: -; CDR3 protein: CASSSSGWTEGGYTF; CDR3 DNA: TGTGCCAGCAGTTCATCGGGGTGGACAGAGGGCGGCTACACCTTC
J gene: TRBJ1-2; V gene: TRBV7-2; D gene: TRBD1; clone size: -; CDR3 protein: CASSPYRGPPYGYTF; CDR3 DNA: TGTGCCAGCAGCCCGTACAGGGGGCCCCCCTATGGCTACACCTTC
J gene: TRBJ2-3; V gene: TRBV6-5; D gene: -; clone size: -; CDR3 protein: CASSYSRGGDTQYF; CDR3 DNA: TGTGCCAGCAGTTACTCGAGGGGAGGAGATACGCAGTATTTT
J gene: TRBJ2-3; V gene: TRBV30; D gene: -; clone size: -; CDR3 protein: CAWSVHLSTDTQYF; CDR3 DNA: TGTGCCTGGAGTGTACATCTGAGCACAGATACGCAGTATTTT
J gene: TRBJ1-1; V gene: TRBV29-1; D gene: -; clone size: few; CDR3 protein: CSVVDGANTEAFF; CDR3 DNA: TGCAGCGTTGTCGACGGAGCCAACACTGAAGCTTTCTTT
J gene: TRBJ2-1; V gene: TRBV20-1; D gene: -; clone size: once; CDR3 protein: CSALDREQFF; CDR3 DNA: TGCAGTGCCCTTGACAGAGAGCAGTTCTTC
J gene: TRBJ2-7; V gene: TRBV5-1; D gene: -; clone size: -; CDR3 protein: CASSLKGSGRYEQYF; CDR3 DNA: TGCGCCAGCAGCCTAAAGGGATCAGGGAGGTACGAGCAGTACTTC
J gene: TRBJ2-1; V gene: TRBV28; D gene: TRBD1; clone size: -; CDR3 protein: CASSPGTGASNEQFF; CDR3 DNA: TGTGCCAGCAGTCCCGGGACAGGGGCCTCCAATGAGCAGTTCTTC
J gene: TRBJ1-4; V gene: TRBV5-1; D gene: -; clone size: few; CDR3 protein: CASSPEAGLEKLFF; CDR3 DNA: TGCGCCAGCAGCCCCGAGGCAGGGCTTGAAAAACTGTTTTTT
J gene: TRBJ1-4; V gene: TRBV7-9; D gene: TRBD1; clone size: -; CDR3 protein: CASSLGQGGGKLFF; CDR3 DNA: TGTGCCAGCAGCTTGGGACAGGGTGGCGGAAAACTGTTTTTT
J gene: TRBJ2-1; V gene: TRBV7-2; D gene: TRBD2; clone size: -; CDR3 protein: CASSLVGTSGRHLNNEQFF; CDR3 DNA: TGTGCCAGCAGCTTAGTTGGGACTAGCGGGAGACACCTTAACAATGAGCAGTTCTTC
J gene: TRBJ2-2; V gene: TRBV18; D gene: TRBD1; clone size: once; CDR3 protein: CASSDRVDTGELFF; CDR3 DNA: TGTGCCAGCTCCGACAGGGTGGACACCGGGGAGCTGTTTTTT
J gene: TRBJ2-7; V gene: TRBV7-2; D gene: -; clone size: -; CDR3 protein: CASSLGNSYEQYF; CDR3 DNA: TGTGCCAGCAGCTTAGGGAACTCCTACGAGCAGTACTTC
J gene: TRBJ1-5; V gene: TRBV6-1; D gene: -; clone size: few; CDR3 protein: CASSQTAINQPQHF; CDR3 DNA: TGTGCCAGCAGCCAGACAGCGATAAATCAGCCCCAGCATTTT
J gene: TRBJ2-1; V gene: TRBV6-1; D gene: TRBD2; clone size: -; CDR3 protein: CASLLAGGRDEQFF; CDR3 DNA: TGTGCCAGCCTCCTAGCGGGAGGGCGCGATGAGCAGTTCTTC
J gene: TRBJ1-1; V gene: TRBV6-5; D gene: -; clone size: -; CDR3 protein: CASSQDGWAEAFF; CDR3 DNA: TGTGCCAGCAGCCAGGACGGCTGGGCGGAAGCTTTCTTT
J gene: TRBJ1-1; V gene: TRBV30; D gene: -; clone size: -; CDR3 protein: CAWSDGGDTEAFF; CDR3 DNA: TGTGCCTGGAGTGATGGGGGGGACACTGAAGCTTTCTTT
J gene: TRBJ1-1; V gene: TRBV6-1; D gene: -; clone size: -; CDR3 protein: CASSEASGRMNTEAFF; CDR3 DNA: TGTGCCAGCAGTGAAGCGTCGGGACGGATGAACACTGAAGCTTTCTTT
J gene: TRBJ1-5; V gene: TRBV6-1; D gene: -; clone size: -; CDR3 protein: CASRGEQSNQPQHF; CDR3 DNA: TGTGCCAGCAGAGGGGAGCAGTCCAATCAGCCCCAGCATTTT
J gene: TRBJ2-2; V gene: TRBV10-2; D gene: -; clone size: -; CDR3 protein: CASSEPPMTGELFF; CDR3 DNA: TGCGCCAGCAGTGAGCCACCCATGACCGGGGAGCTGTTTTTT
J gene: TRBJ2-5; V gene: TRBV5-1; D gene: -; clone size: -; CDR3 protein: CASSLEALLGTQYF; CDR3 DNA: TGCGCCAGCAGCTTGGAGGCCCTACTGGGGACCCAGTACTTC
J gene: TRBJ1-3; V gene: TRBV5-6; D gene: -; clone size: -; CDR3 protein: CASSLDGSGNTIYF; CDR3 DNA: TGTGCCAGCAGCTTGGACGGCTCTGGAAACACCATATATTTT
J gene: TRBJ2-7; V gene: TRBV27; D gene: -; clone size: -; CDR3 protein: CASSLSVLAYEQYF; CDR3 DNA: TGTGCCAGCAGTTTAAGCGTATTGGCCTACGAGCAGTACTTC
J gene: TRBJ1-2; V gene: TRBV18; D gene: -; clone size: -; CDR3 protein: CASSPGTPTTNYGYTF; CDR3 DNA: TGTGCCAGCTCACCCGGGACACCCACCACTAACTATGGCTACACCTTC
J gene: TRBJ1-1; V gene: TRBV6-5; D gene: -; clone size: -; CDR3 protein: CASSYWLGDTEAFF; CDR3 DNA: TGTGCCAGCAGTTACTGGTTGGGGGACACTGAAGCTTTCTTT
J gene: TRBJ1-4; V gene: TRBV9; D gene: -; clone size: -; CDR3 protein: CASSRGGATNEKLFF; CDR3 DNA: TGTGCCAGCAGCCGCGGGGGGGCAACTAATGAAAAACTGTTTTTT
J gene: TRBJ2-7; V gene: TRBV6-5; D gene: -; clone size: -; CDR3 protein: CASSYAGEASEQYF; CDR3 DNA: TGTGCCAGCAGTTATGCAGGGGAGGCCAGCGAGCAGTACTTC
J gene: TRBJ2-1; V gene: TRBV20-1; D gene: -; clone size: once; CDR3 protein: CSARAVNEQFF; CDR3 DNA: TGCAGTGCTAGAGCCGTTAATGAGCAGTTCTTC
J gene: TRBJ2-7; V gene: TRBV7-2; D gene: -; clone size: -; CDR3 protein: CASRTQGFGDEQYF; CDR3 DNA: TGTGCCAGCAGGACCCAAGGCTTCGGCGACGAGCAGTACTTC
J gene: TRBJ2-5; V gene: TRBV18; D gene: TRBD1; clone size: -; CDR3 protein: CASSERTGRETQYF; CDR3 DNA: TGTGCCAGCTCGGAAAGGACAGGCCGAGAGACCCAGTACTTC
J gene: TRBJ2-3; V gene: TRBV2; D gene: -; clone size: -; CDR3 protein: CASSDFGRVKGEQYF; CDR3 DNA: TGTGCCAGCAGTGATTTTGGGCGAGTAAAGGGAGAGCAGTATTTT
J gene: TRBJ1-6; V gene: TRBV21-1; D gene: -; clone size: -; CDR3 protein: CASSPRQQNSPLHF; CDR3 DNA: TGTGCCAGCAGCCCACGACAGCAGAATTCACCCCTCCACTTT
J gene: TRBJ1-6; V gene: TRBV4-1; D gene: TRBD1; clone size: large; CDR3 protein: CASSQESPETGGYSPLHF; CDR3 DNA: TGCGCCAGCAGCCAAGAGTCACCTGAAACAGGGGGCTATTCACCCCTCCACTTT
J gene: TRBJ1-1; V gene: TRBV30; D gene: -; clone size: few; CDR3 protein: CAWSGENTEAFF; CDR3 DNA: TGTGCCTGGAGTGGGGAGAACACTGAAGCTTTCTTT
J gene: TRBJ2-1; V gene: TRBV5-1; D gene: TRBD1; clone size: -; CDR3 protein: CASSPGTGDNEQFF; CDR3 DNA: TGCGCCAGCAGCCCCGGGACAGGGGACAATGAGCAGTTCTTC
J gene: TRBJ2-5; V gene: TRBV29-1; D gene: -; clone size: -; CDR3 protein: CSVAGGIQETQYF; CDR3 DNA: TGCAGCGTAGCAGGGGGGATCCAAGAGACCCAGTACTTC
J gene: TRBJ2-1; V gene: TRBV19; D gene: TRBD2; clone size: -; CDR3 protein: CASSVLGGSYNEQFF; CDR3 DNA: TGTGCCAGTAGTGTCCTCGGGGGGTCCTACAATGAGCAGTTCTTC
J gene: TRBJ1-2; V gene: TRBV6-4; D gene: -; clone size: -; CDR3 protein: CASRAGPYGYTF; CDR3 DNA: TGTGCCAGCAGGGCAGGGCCCTATGGCTACACCTTC
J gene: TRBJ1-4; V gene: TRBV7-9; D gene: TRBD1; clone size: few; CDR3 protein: CASSFTSGGEKLFF; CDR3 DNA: TGTGCCAGCAGCTTTACTTCAGGGGGAGAAAAACTGTTTTTT
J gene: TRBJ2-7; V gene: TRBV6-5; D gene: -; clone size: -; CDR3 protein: CASSYVQGPYEQYF; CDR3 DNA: TGTGCCAGCAGTTACGTACAGGGTCCCTACGAGCAGTACTTC
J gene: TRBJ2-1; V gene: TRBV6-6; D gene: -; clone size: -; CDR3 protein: CASSYGQDNEQFF; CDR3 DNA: TGTGCCAGCAGTTACGGGCAGGACAATGAGCAGTTCTTC
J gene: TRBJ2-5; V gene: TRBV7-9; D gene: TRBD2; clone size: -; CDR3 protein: CASSFAGGRTQYF; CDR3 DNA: TGTGCCAGCAGCTTTGCGGGGGGCCGGACCCAGTACTTC